The rows below give T cell receptor beta chains drawn from one sample of a study of T cells after yellow fever vaccination. TCRdb passed the 5' RACE reads through MiXCR, listing each CDR3 protein once. The repertoire consists of roughly 260,000 distinct CDR3 sequences, with over 10% occurring once and the leading ten covering 0.4% to 0.65%. Sequenced here: CD4+ T cells sorted from PBMCs, sampled 45 days after the yellow fever booster vaccination. The receptors were sampled from a man aged 25 to 40 who received the YFV17D yellow fever vaccine. Each CDR3 is given with its conserved first and last residue. D genes are given only for firm matches. Not all rows give a size; the values are once, few, many and, for expanded clones, a class.

v_gene	abundance	d_gene	j_gene	CDR3nt	CDR3aa
TRBV15	many	NA	TRBJ2-3	TGTGCCACCAGCAGAGATCGTGGATTCGGCGGTACGCAGTATTTT	CATSRDRGFGGTQYF
TRBV7-2	NA	TRBD1	TRBJ1-2	TGTGCCAGCAGCTCCAGATCCGGGACAGGGTATGGCTACACCTTC	CASSSRSGTGYGYTF
TRBV5-1	few	TRBD2	TRBJ2-3	TGCGCCAGCAGCTTGCTACCTAGCGGGACGACAGATACGCAGTATTTT	CASSLLPSGTTDTQYF
TRBV20-1	NA	NA	TRBJ2-3	TGCAGTGCTAGTATAGAGGGCGGAGGCACAGATACGCAGTATTTT	CSASIEGGGTDTQYF
TRBV20-1	many	TRBD1	TRBJ2-3	TGCAGTGCTTCGACAGGGTCACGAGCAGATACGCAGTATTTT	CSASTGSRADTQYF
TRBV18	few	NA	TRBJ1-4	TGTGCCAGCTCGCAGGGAACCACTAATGAAAAACTGTTTTTT	CASSQGTTNEKLFF
TRBV7-2	many	NA	TRBJ2-5	TGTGCCAGCAGCTTAGAGTACCAAGAGACCCAGTACTTC	CASSLEYQETQYF
TRBV5-1	few	NA	TRBJ2-5	TGCGCCAGCAGCTTGGAATATGAGACCCAGTACTTC	CASSLEYETQYF
TRBV20-1	few	TRBD1	TRBJ2-7	TGCAGTGCGCTCACAGGGGGCAGCTACGAGCAGTACTTC	CSALTGGSYEQYF
TRBV6-1	few	NA	TRBJ1-3	TGTGCCAGCAGTCGCGACAGGCCCGGCTCTGGAAACACCATATATTTT	CASSRDRPGSGNTIYF
TRBV10-1	NA	NA	TRBJ2-7	TGCGCCAGCAGTGAGTCTGAGGGTGAGCAGTACTTC	CASSESEGEQYF
TRBV28	NA	NA	TRBJ2-3	TGTGCCAGCAGTTTTCAGGGGCGCACAGATACGCAGTATTTT	CASSFQGRTDTQYF
TRBV6-2/TRBV6-3	NA	TRBD1	TRBJ2-7	TGTGCCAGCAATCTGGGACAGCGCTCCTACGAGCAGTACTTC	CASNLGQRSYEQYF
TRBV7-2	NA	TRBD2	TRBJ2-1	TGTGCCAGCAGCTCCTCCGGGACTAATTACAATGAGCAGTTCTTC	CASSSSGTNYNEQFF
TRBV5-1	few	NA	TRBJ1-2	TGCGCCAGCAGCTTGGAAGGGGATGGCTACACCTTC	CASSLEGDGYTF
TRBV5-1	NA	NA	TRBJ2-1	TGCGCCAGCAGCTTACGGGACTTAGTTCTGGATGAGCAGTTCTTC	CASSLRDLVLDEQFF
TRBV11-2	NA	TRBD2	TRBJ2-3	TGTGCCAGCAGCTTCTTTCGATTTAGTAGCGGGGCTTTCACAGATACGCAGTATTTT	CASSFFRFSSGAFTDTQYF
TRBV20-1	few	TRBD2	TRBJ2-7	TGCAGTGCTAGAGATAGACTAGCGGGAGTCCCACCTTTCTACGAGCAGTACTTC	CSARDRLAGVPPFYEQYF
TRBV11-1	few	NA	TRBJ2-1	TGTGCCAGCAGCGCCGTTGACAATGAGCAGTTCTTC	CASSAVDNEQFF
TRBV20-1	few	TRBD1	TRBJ2-7	TGCAGTGCTACTGGACAGGGCGATCCCTACGAGCAGTACTTC	CSATGQGDPYEQYF
TRBV10-3	many	NA	TRBJ2-5	TGTGCCATCAGTGAGCGAGGGGAGTCCTGGGAGACCCAGTACTTC	CAISERGESWETQYF
TRBV5-1	many	NA	TRBJ2-1	TGCGCCAGCAGACCCGACAACAATGAGCAGTTCTTC	CASRPDNNEQFF
TRBV7-9	few	TRBD2	TRBJ2-1	TGTGCCAGCGGGGCAGGGCGGGAGAGTCGGGAGCAGTTCTTC	CASGAGRESREQFF
TRBV5-5	many	NA	TRBJ2-1	TGTGCCAGCAGCTTGATCAGTACCAGAAATGAGCAGTTCTTC	CASSLISTRNEQFF
TRBV6-5	NA	NA	TRBJ2-2	TGTGCCAGCAGTTATGCGAACGGGGAGCTGTTTTTT	CASSYANGELFF
TRBV19	NA	TRBD2	TRBJ2-1	TGTGCCAGTAGCGGACTAGCGGGAGGTAACTTCAATGAGCAGTTCTTC	CASSGLAGGNFNEQFF
TRBV5-1	NA	TRBD2	TRBJ2-1	TGCGCCAGCAGCTTGGCCAATCTAGCGGGTTACAATGAGCAGTTCTTC	CASSLANLAGYNEQFF
TRBV5-1	NA	TRBD1	TRBJ2-1	TGCGCCAGCAGCTGGGACAGGAGCTCTAATGAGCAGTTCTTC	CASSWDRSSNEQFF
TRBV20-1	NA	NA	TRBJ2-6	TGCAGTGCTGAACAGGAAACTGGGGCCAACGTCCTGACTTTC	CSAEQETGANVLTF
TRBV12-3/TRBV12-4	few	NA	TRBJ2-3	TGTGCCAGCAGTTTATTGACGACGGACACAGATACGCAGTATTTT	CASSLLTTDTDTQYF
TRBV11-1	few	TRBD2	TRBJ2-1	TGTGCCAGCAGCTTAGGATTCGGACTAGCGGGAGGGTACTCCTACAATGAGCAGTTCTTC	CASSLGFGLAGGYSYNEQFF
TRBV4-3	few	NA	TRBJ1-5	TGCGCCAGCAGCCAAGACAGGGTGGTTGGGCCCCAGCATTTT	CASSQDRVVGPQHF
TRBV14	few	NA	TRBJ2-3	TGTGCCAGCAGCCAAGAAGCTCGGATGGCCACTCTTCGGGATACGCAGTATTTT	CASSQEARMATLRDTQYF
TRBV18	NA	TRBD2	TRBJ2-3	TGTGCCAGCTCACCACCGCGGAGCGGGAGGGCCCCCGATACGCAGTATTTT	CASSPPRSGRAPDTQYF
TRBV20-1	NA	NA	TRBJ2-4	TGCAGTGCTTCAAGAGGCGCAGGGGCCAAAAACATTCAGTACTTC	CSASRGAGAKNIQYF
TRBV5-1	NA	NA	TRBJ2-3	TGCGCCAGCAGCCCCCGGACGAGAAGTCAGGGGACGCAGTATTTT	CASSPRTRSQGTQYF
TRBV21-1	few	NA	TRBJ2-3	TGTGCCAGCAGCACCCGGTTGACTAGTTCGCAACAAGGGACAGATACGCAGTATTTT	CASSTRLTSSQQGTDTQYF
TRBV5-1	once	TRBD1	TRBJ2-3	TGCGCCAGCAGCTTGGATCAGGGGGCAACAGATACGCAGTATTTT	CASSLDQGATDTQYF
TRBV7-2	few	NA	TRBJ2-7	TGTGCCAGCAGCTTAGTAGGGGACGCCGGCTACGAGCAGTACTTC	CASSLVGDAGYEQYF
TRBV7-2	NA	TRBD2	TRBJ2-1	TGTGCCAGCAGCCGACCGGGACTAGCGGGAGGCAATGAGCAGTTCTTC	CASSRPGLAGGNEQFF
TRBV10-3	NA	NA	TRBJ2-1	TGTGCCATCAGTGAGTCTATCCTCGGCACTCAGTGGTCCTACAATGAGCAGTTCTTC	CAISESILGTQWSYNEQFF
TRBV12-3/TRBV12-4	few	NA	TRBJ1-3	TGTGCCAGCAGGCCCACGACGGGAAACACCATATATTTT	CASRPTTGNTIYF
TRBV20-1	many	NA	TRBJ1-4	TGCAGTGCTAGTATAGTCAGGCAAGATGAAAAACTGTTTTTT	CSASIVRQDEKLFF
TRBV7-8	few	NA	TRBJ1-6	TGTGCCAGCAGCTTCAGGGCCTATAATTCACCCCTCCACTTT	CASSFRAYNSPLHF
TRBV3-1	once	TRBD1	TRBJ2-7	TGTGCCAGCAGCCAAGATTGGGACAGGGCTACCTACGAGCAGTACTTC	CASSQDWDRATYEQYF
TRBV7-9	many	NA	TRBJ1-1	TGTGCCAGCAGCTTAGGCCTAGAGGCTTTCTTT	CASSLGLEAFF
TRBV6-5	few	NA	TRBJ2-7	TGTGCCAGCAGTTACTCGGGACCTGCGAGGGCGTACGAGCAGTACTTC	CASSYSGPARAYEQYF
TRBV7-2	few	TRBD2	TRBJ2-5	TGTGCCAGCAGCTTAGTAGGGACTAGCCAGGGTCGGGAGACCCAGTACTTC	CASSLVGTSQGRETQYF
TRBV10-1	NA	TRBD2	TRBJ2-1	TGCGCCAGCAGTAAAACTAGCGGGATGGACAATGAGCAGTTCTTC	CASSKTSGMDNEQFF
TRBV7-3	many	TRBD2	TRBJ2-1	TGTGCCAGCAGCCCCAGGGGACTAGCGGGAGTGTATGAGCAGTTCTTC	CASSPRGLAGVYEQFF